This paragraph reports one T cell receptor (beta chain). Study processing details: Amplified reference gene primers provided the basis for estimating nucleated cell counts. This table comes from immunoSEQ multiplex PCR, and its TCRdb copy is limited to in-frame clones, with some not included. The V and J calls and clone size were taken over from that table, and D and trimming were inferred from the DNA. There are 120,000 or so clones in the sample; just under 80% occur only once, and 25% lies in the top ten. The CDR3 has 13 amino acids. Germline-derived CDR1 and CDR2 are LGHNA and YNFKEQ. V was trimmed by 5 bases and J by 6 bases, leaving 10 bases between them. The sample belongs to a study of blood T cell repertoires in COVID-19. About the research overall: COVID-19 samples from acute and convalescent phases originated in the United States, Italy and Spain. From T cells, B-cell-depleted T cells, or PBMCs came the material, which was cDNA or gDNA.

The sample consisted of peripheral blood. The sequence came from a human donor in a cohort sampled during active COVID-19. The chain uses TRBV4-2 and TRBJ2-2; the D gene is possibly TRBD2 (6 bases). CDR3 protein: CASSGEEAGELFF. The CDR3 nucleotides read TGTGCCAGCAGCGGGGAGGAGGCCGGGGAGCTGTTTTTT.